These 15 T cell receptor beta chains came from one sample sequenced in a study of blood T cells in healthy people across ages. Alongside a J-beta primer mix, a sample-barcoded 5' primer served in a second PCR lasting about 7 to 11 cycles. TCRdb passed the 5' RACE reads through MiXCR, listing each CDR3 protein once. This sample has hundreds of thousands of distinct CDR3 sequences, with 52% found just once. Sequenced: blood. Receptor source: a woman older than 75 in good health.

This clonotype was seen more than once but under ten times. The chain links TRBV27 to TRBJ1-3; D ambiguous. V lost 2 bases and J 4 bases, leaving 6 bases between the germline ends. Germline V gene sequence: CDR1 MNHEY, CDR2 SMNVEV (reference sequence). The CDR3 has 13 amino acids. CDR3 nucleotide sequence: TGTGCCAGCAGTTTACGGGAAGGAAACACCATATATTTT. It is translated as CASSLREGNTIYF.

This rearrangement joins TRBV29-1 to TRBJ2-7; perhaps TRBD2 as D (5 bases). This CDR3 comprises 12 residues. Germline V lookup: CDR1 SQVTM, CDR2 ANQGSEA. Trimming removed 4 bases at V and 5 bases at J, with 12 bases between. DNA for the CDR3: TGCAGCGTTGGATTCCGGGGTAACGAGCAGTACTTC. Encoded protein: CSVGFRGNEQYF.

At least ten counts were recorded for this clonotype. The CDR3 reads CSATRQGTNEQFF. As DNA, the CDR3 is TGCAGTGCTACCCGACAGGGTACCAATGAGCAGTTCTTC. The chain employs TRBV20-1 and TRBJ2-1; 7 bases line up with TRBD1. The CDR3 runs to 13 residues. The trim removed 4 bases at V and 6 bases at J, leaving 6 bases unmatched. Germline V CDR1 and CDR2: DFQATT, SNEGSKA (reference sequence).

Notes on this clonotype: A much bigger clone sits one base away, suggesting this may be a read error. The rearrangement uses TRBV29-1 and TRBJ2-7; 7 bases are a match to TRBD2. V dropped 5 bases and J dropped 9; count of bases not matched to a gene: 16. Germline CDR1 SQVTM, CDR2 ANQGSEA. The CDR3 contains 14 residues. The CDR3 is CSVTLKGGKNGQYF. CDR3 nucleotides: TGCAGCGTTACATTGAAGGGAGGGAAAAATGGGCAGTACTTC.

The chain employs TRBV27 and TRBJ1-2; TRBD1 is a possible D gene (6 bases). The germline V and J ends were trimmed by 4 bases and 8 bases, with 14 bases remaining between them. This CDR3 comprises 13 residues. In germline, CDR1 is MNHEY, CDR2 SMNVEV (reference sequence). The CDR3 DNA follows: TGTGCCAGCAGTTCGGTGACAGGAGGAGGCTACACCTTC. It specifies CASSSVTGGGYTF.

About this clonotype itself: This may stem from a read error, because a much larger clone lies one nucleotide away. The chain joins TRBV12-3 or TRBV12-4 to TRBJ2-5; 14 nucleotides align to TRBD2. Near its end, the DNA agrees better with TRBJ2-4, so the J call may be wrong. The CDR3 runs 14 residues. CDR3 sequence: CTSRLAGGGNIQYF. The CDR3 nucleotides read TGTACCAGCCGACTAGCGGGAGGGGGAAACATTCAGTACTTC.

V gene TRBV15 combines with J gene TRBJ2-3, with TRBD2 matching 12 bases. Germline CDR1 reads LNHNV; CDR2 reads YYDKDF (reference sequence). CDR3 length: 19 amino acids. V lost 0 bases and J lost 2; bases outside the gene matches: 9. CDR3 in amino acids: CATSRDRTSGTTITDTQYF. The CDR3 nucleotides read TGTGCCACCAGCAGAGATAGGACTAGCGGGACCACAATCACAGATACGCAGTATTTT.

This clonotype appeared a single time. A read error may explain this, as a much larger clone is one base away. The V and J genes are TRBV7-9 and TRBJ2-1; possible D gene TRBD1, 5 bases. CDR1 SEHNR and CDR2 FQNEAQ come from the germline V gene (reference sequence). There are 13 residues in the CDR3. CDR3 sequence: CASILSRADEQFF. CDR3 nucleotide sequence: TGTGCCAGCATCTTAAGCAGGGCCGATGAGCAGTTCTTC.

The genes are TRBV7-9 and TRBJ2-7; 8 bases align to TRBD1. The CDR3 totals 18 residues. The germline V gene encodes CDR1 SEHNR and CDR2 FQNEAQ (reference sequence). Germline trimming cut 8 bases from V and 3 bases from J; bases unmatched to any gene: 21. The CDR3 region has the DNA TGTGCCAGCTCTACAGGGCAGGGGGCTTCGGGGACCTACTACGAGCAGTACTTC. Encoded protein: CASSTGQGASGTYYEQYF. The full variable domain, with the rest looked up from reference TRBV7-9 and TRBJ2-7, is DTGVSQNPRHKITKRGQNVTFRCDPISEHNRLYWYRQTLGQGPEFLTYFQNEAQLEKSRLLSDRFSAERPKGSFSTLEIQRTEQGDSAMYLCASSTGQGASGTYYEQYFGPGTRLTVT.

V and J are TRBV4-1 and TRBJ1-4; D uncertain. V lost 4 bases to trimming and J lost 8 bases, with 14 bases between them. The CDR3 runs to 14 residues. Germline lookup yields CDR1 MGHRA and CDR2 YSYEKL. CDR3 DNA sequence: TGCGCCAGCAGCCTTGGATCAACCGGGGAAAAACTGTTTTTT. This sequence encodes CASSLGSTGEKLFF.

This clonotype was counted between two and nine times. The J gene is TRBJ2-5, the V gene TRBV5-1, with D tentatively TRBD2 (6 bases). Trimming took 5 bases from V and 3 from J, leaving 14 bases between them. The CDR3 totals 14 residues. CDR1 SGHRS and CDR2 YFSETQ come from the germline V gene. CDR3 sequence: CASSVMGTEETQYF. In DNA form, the CDR3 reads TGCGCCAGCAGTGTGATGGGGACTGAAGAGACCCAGTACTTC.

The chain uses TRBV5-1 and TRBJ2-1; 13 bases are shared with TRBD2. Unmatched junction bases numbered 10, after V lost 3 bases and J lost 4 bases. The CDR3 is 18 residues long. From germline, CDR1 is SGHRS and CDR2 YFSETQ. For the CDR3, the DNA is TGCGCCAGCAGCTCAGGACTAGCGGGGGTTTACACTTACAATGAGCAGTTCTTC. It translates to CASSSGLAGVYTYNEQFF.

The rearrangement links TRBV6-2 or TRBV6-3 to TRBJ2-6; tentatively, D is TRBD2 (6 bases). From germline, CDR1 is MNHEY and CDR2 SVGEGT. V dropped 7 bases and J dropped 0 bases, with 16 bases sitting between them. This CDR3 is 17 amino acids long. The CDR3 is CASINSGLSSGANVLTF. The CDR3 coding sequence is TGTGCCAGCATCAATAGCGGACTGAGCTCTGGGGCCAACGTCCTGACTTTC.

About this clonotype: A much larger clone differs from this one at a single base, so this may be a read error. V usage is TRBV6-5 and J usage is TRBJ2-7, with D perhaps assigned TRBD1 or TRBD2 (7 bases each). This CDR3 spans 13 amino acids. Germline assignment: CDR1 MNHEY and CDR2 SVGAGI. Trimming removed 6 bases from V and 7 bases from J, with 16 bases in between. The chain's CDR3 is CASSSGGGLEQYF. The DNA for the CDR3 is TGTGCCAGCAGCTCAGGGGGGGGCCTTGAGCAGTACTTC.

Details on this clonotype: This may be a read error, as it is one base from a much larger clone. CDR3 bases: TGCAGTGCTAGAGACCGGCGAGGGTACAATGAGCAGTACTTC. Translating it yields CSARDRRGYNEQYF. This sequence joins TRBV20-1 and TRBJ2-7, with TRBD2 as a possible D gene (5 bases). V gave up 0 bases and J gave up 7 bases, with 16 bases separating them. Per germline, CDR1 DFQATT and CDR2 SNEGSKA (reference sequence). The CDR3 is 14 amino acids.